The clone carrying this T cell receptor (beta chain) showed up many times. This sample is part of a study of T cells in Graves' hyperthyroidism and ophthalmopathy. Overall study: Peripheral blood was taken when the disease was first diagnosed, before any treatment began.

Authors of the study amplified TCR beta CDR3 regions from RNA transcripts. Researchers ran a first-round RT-PCR on the TCR CDR3 using the HTBI primer set. TCRdb recomputed calls from the multiplex PCR reads with MiXCR, one row per CDR3 protein. This sample has about 620,000 distinct CDR3 sequences, with 15% to 20% found just once. Graves' hyperthyroidism was deemed stable given no ophthalmopathy progression within 18 months. Disease duration under 2 months; hyperthyroidism patients were aged 18 to 65. From germline, CDR1 is SNHLY and CDR2 FYNNEI. With V trimmed by 6 bases and J by 2 bases, 6 bases remained unmatched. The CDR3 is 14 residues long.

This TCR was recovered from a woman under 40 with Graves' hyperthyroidism. Specimen: blood. The gene calls are TRBV2 and TRBJ2-7, with 8 nucleotides matching TRBD2. The CDR3 bases are TGTGCCAGCAGGACTAGCGTTTCGACCTACGAGCAGTACTTC. It yields the protein CASRTSVSTYEQYF.